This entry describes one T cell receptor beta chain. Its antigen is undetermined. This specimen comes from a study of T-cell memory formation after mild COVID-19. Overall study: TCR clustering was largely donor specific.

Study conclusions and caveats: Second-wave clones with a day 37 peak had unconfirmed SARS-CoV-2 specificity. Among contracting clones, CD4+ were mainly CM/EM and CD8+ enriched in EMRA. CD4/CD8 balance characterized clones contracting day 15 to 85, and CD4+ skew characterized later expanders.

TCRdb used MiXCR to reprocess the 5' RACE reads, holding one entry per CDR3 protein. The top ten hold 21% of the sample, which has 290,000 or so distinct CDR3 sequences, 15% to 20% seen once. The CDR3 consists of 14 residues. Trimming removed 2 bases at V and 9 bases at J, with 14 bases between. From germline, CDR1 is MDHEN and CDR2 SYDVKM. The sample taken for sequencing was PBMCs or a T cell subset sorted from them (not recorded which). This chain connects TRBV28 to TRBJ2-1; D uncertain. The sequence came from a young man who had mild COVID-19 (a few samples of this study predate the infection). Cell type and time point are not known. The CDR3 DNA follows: TGTGCCAGCAGTTTACACGGACCGCGTCTTGAGCAGTTCTTC. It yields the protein CASSLHGPRLEQFF.